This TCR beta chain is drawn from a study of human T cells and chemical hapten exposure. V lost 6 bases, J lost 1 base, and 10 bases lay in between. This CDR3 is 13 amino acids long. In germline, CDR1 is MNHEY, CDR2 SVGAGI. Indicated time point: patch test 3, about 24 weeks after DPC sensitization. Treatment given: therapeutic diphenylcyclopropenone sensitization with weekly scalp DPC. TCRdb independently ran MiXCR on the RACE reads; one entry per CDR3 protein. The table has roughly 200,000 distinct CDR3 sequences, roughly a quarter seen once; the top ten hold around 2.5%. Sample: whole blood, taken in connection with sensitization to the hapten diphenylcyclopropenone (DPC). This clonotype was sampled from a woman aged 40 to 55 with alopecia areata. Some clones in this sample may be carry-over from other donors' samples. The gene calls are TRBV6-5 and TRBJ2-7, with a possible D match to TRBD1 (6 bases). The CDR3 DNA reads TGTGCCAGCAGACGACAGGAATCCTACGAGCAGTACTTC. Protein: CASRRQESYEQYF.